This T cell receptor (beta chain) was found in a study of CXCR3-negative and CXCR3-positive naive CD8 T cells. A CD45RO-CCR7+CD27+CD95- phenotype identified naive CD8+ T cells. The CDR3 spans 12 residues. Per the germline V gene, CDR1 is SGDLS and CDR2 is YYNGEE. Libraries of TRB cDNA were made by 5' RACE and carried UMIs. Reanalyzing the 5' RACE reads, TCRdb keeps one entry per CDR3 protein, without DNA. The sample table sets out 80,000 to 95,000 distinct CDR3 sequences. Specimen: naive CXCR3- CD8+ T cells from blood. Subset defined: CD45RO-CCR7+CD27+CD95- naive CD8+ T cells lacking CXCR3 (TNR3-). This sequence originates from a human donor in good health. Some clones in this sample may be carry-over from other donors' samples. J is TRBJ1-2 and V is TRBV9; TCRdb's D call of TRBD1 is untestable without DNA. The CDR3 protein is CASRAPREGYTF.